Below are 24 T cell receptor beta chains sequenced from a single sample in a study of T cell repertoires in cytomegalovirus infection. TCRdb used MiXCR to reprocess the reads, holding one entry per CDR3 protein. The repertoire consists of around 300,000 distinct CDR3 sequences, with more than 20% occurring once and the leading ten covering about 14%. Sequenced input: PBMCs. All receptors come from a human donor in good health (CMV status not recorded). Some clones in this sample may be carry-over from other donors' samples.

This clonotype was counted ten times or more. The chain joins TRBV7-2 to TRBJ2-1, with D tentatively TRBD1 (8 bases). V lost 2 bases, J lost 8 bases, and 16 bases lay in between. This CDR3 is 15 amino acids long. Germline V gives CDR1 SGHTA, CDR2 FQGNSA. CDR3 sequence (DNA): TGTGCCAGCAGCTTATTCGGACAGGGAGGGGATGAGCAGTTCTTC. Translating gives CASSLFGQGGDEQFF.

J is TRBJ2-7 and V is TRBV11-2, with no clear D. In germline, CDR1 is SGHAT, CDR2 FQNNGV. V was cut by 1 base and J by 3 bases, with 10 bases left in between. This CDR3 has 14 amino acids. The CDR3: CASSLVEGGYEQYF. For the CDR3, the DNA is TGTGCCAGCAGCTTAGTCGAAGGCGGCTACGAGCAGTACTTC.

This clonotype has a handful of counts. This chain connects TRBV10-3 to TRBJ2-1, with TRBD2 matching over 8 bases. CDR1 is ENHRY, CDR2 SYGVKD, per germline. CDR3 size: 15 residues. V shed 4 bases, J shed 4 bases, and the junction held 6 bases outside the gene matches. CDR3 DNA: TGTGCCATCAGTGCCGGGGCGGGAGGATACAATGAGCAGTTCTTC. Its protein is CAISAGAGGYNEQFF.

The table lists this clonotype with a few counts. This chain links TRBV12-3 or TRBV12-4 with TRBJ2-1; tentatively, D is TRBD1 (5 bases). V was clipped by 3 bases and J by 7 bases, with 10 bases between them. The CDR3 is 13 residues long. The CDR3 is CASSFPGLNEQFF. The CDR3 nucleotides read TGTGCCAGCAGTTTCCCAGGGCTAAATGAGCAGTTCTTC.

This chain uses TRBV4-3 with TRBJ2-3; 10 nucleotides match TRBD2. The germline CDR1 and CDR2 sequences are LGHNA and YSLEER. Losses at the gene ends were 2 bases for V and 0 bases for J; bases not matched to a gene: 5. CDR3 length equals 17 residues. CDR3 coding DNA: TGCGCCAGCAGCCAAATAGCGGGAGGTACTAGCACAGATACGCAGTATTTT. It specifies CASSQIAGGTSTDTQYF.

This clonotype was picked up many times. The chain combines TRBV7-2 with TRBJ2-1, with D unresolved. Trimming cost V 1 base and J 2 bases, with 9 bases left between them. Germline CDR1 SGHTA, CDR2 FQGNSA. This CDR3 is built from 15 residues. The CDR3 protein is CASSLVWATYNEQFF. Written as DNA, the CDR3 is TGTGCCAGCAGCTTAGTGTGGGCAACCTACAATGAGCAGTTCTTC. Filled out from reference TRBV7-2 and TRBJ2-1, the complete variable domain reads GAGVSQSPSNKVTEKGKDVELRCDPISGHTALYWYRQSLGQGLEFLIYFQGNSAPDKSGLPSDRFSAERTGGSVSTLTIQRTQQEDSAVYLCASSLVWATYNEQFFGPGTRLTVL.

This clonotype has more than one count but fewer than ten. The rearrangement links TRBV11-2 to TRBJ2-1, with D possibly TRBD1 on 6 matching bases. Looked up from germline, CDR1 is SGHAT and CDR2 is FQNNGV. The V end lost 5 bases, the J end lost 5 bases, and 16 bases lay between the germline ends. The CDR3 is 15 residues long. CDR3 nucleotides: TGTGCCAGCAGCCTAAAAGGGACATCGGACAATGAGCAGTTCTTC. Its translation: CASSLKGTSDNEQFF.

In this sample, this clonotype turned up a few times. CDR3 coding DNA: TGTGCCACCAGCAGAGATGGAAAAGGGGCCTCTGGGGCCAACGTCCTGACTTTC. Its protein product is CATSRDGKGASGANVLTF. The J gene is TRBJ2-6, the V gene TRBV15, with D possibly TRBD1 on 5 matching bases. The germline gives CDR1 LNHNV, CDR2 YYDKDF (reference sequence). Trimming shortened V by 0 bases and J by 0 bases, and 12 bases separated the two germline ends. The CDR3 extends over 18 amino acids.

This clonotype has a handful of counts. The rearrangement joins TRBV12-3 or TRBV12-4 to TRBJ2-1, with 9 bases that match TRBD2. With V trimmed by 0 bases and J by 9 bases, 9 bases remained unmatched. CDR3 length: 16 residues. CDR3 coding DNA: TGTGCCAGCAGTTTAGCTGCGGGAGGGCACCGCGTTGAGCAGTTCTTC. Encoded protein: CASSLAAGGHRVEQFF.

The chain recombines TRBV11-2 with TRBJ2-2; 7 positions agree with TRBD2. V shed 5 bases, J shed 2 bases, and the junction held 5 bases outside the gene matches. Germline CDR1 is SGHAT and CDR2 is FQNNGV. This CDR3 has 15 residues. CDR3 sequence (DNA): TGTGCCAGCAGCCTTAGCGGGTTTAACACCGGGGAGCTGTTTTTT. This encodes CASSLSGFNTGELFF.

This chain links TRBV20-1 with TRBJ1-5, with TRBD1 matching 9 bases. This CDR3 is 14 amino acids long. With 5 bases clipped from V and 5 bases from J, the junction kept 7 bases outside the gene matches. CDR1 is DFQATT and CDR2 is SNEGSKA in the germline V gene (reference sequence). In DNA, the CDR3 is TGCAGTGCTCGGGGGACAGGGAGGGATCAGCCCCAGCATTTT. This gives the protein CSARGTGRDQPQHF.

In this sample, this clonotype turned up a few times. The chain joins TRBV4-1 to TRBJ2-7; 10 nucleotides agree with TRBD2. Germline values: CDR1 MGHRA, CDR2 YSYEKL. V lost 6 bases and J lost 6; bases outside the gene matches: 14. CDR3 size: 16 residues. CDR3 sequence reads: CASSHPGLATSGEQYF. The CDR3, as DNA: TGCGCCAGCAGTCACCCGGGACTAGCGACGAGTGGCGAGCAGTACTTC.

About this clonotype itself: This may be a read error, as it is one base from a much larger clone. Since the CDR3 does not end with the conserved phenylalanine or tryptophan, this likely comes from a read error. The chain uses TRBV7-2 and TRBJ1-1, with TRBD1 matching 8 bases. The CDR3 totals 16 residues. Germline assignment: CDR1 SGHTA and CDR2 FQGNSA. V was clipped by 0 bases and J by 11 bases; unmatched bases: 14. CDR3 nucleotide sequence: TGTGCCAGCAGCTTAGCGGTCGCAGGGGGCCCTGCTGCGGCTTTCCTT. It codes for CASSLAVAGGPAAAFL.

In its sample, this clonotype was seen many times. The gene calls are TRBV7-6 and TRBJ1-1; tentatively, D is TRBD1 (5 bases). With 2 bases removed from V and 3 bases from J, the gap between germline ends came to 13 bases. The CDR3 runs to 15 residues. Germline-derived CDR1 and CDR2 are SGHVS and FNYEAQ. CDR3 residues: CASSLTVTRDTEAFF. The CDR3 nucleotides read TGTGCCAGCAGCTTAACCGTTACCAGGGACACTGAAGCTTTCTTT.

This clonotype was observed at least ten times. The chain has TRBV7-8 and TRBJ2-1, with TRBD2 matching 11 bases. This CDR3 contains 15 residues. CDR1 and CDR2 from the germline V gene are SGHVS and FQNEAQ. With V trimmed by 1 base and J by 12 bases, 8 bases remained unmatched. The CDR3 nucleotides are TGTGCCAGCAGCTTAGGGGGTAGCGGGAGGGCCGGGCAGTTCTTC. It yields the protein CASSLGGSGRAGQFF.

This clonotype occurred many times. The genes are TRBV7-2 and TRBJ1-5, with D possibly being TRBD1 (6 bases). Germline V gene data show CDR1 as SGHTA and CDR2 as FQGNSA. V lost 5 bases, J lost 3 bases, and 11 bases lay in between. CDR3 length: 14 residues. CDR3 in DNA: TGTGCCAGCAGCAACACAGGGCTCAATCAGCCCCAGCATTTT. It yields the protein CASSNTGLNQPQHF.

V usage is TRBV19 and J usage is TRBJ1-5; the D gene is possibly TRBD1 (6 bases). Germline V CDR1 and CDR2: LNHDA, SQIVND (reference sequence). CDR3 length equals 15 residues. Trimming took 7 bases from V and 4 from J, leaving 17 bases between them. The CDR3 nucleotides read TGTGCCAGTAACCCACAGGGCCCAATAAATCAGCCCCAGCATTTT. This sequence encodes CASNPQGPINQPQHF.

This clonotype came up a few times. The V gene is TRBV28, the J gene TRBJ1-2, with TRBD1 matching over 9 bases. Germline values: CDR1 MDHEN, CDR2 SYDVKM. The V gene end was trimmed by 6 bases and the J gene end by 7 bases; junction bases not matched to a gene: 6. This CDR3 contains 13 residues. The CDR3 nucleotides are TGTGCCAGCAGCCCCACAGGGGGCGGTGGCTACACCTTC. Translation: CASSPTGGGGYTF.

This sequence joins TRBV14 and TRBJ2-7, with 9 bases identical to TRBD1. Per the germline V gene, CDR1 is SGHDN and CDR2 is FVKESK. With V trimmed by 4 bases and J by 2 bases, 9 bases remained unmatched. The CDR3 is 16 residues long. CDR3 sequence reads: CASSLLPGQGTYEQYF. The CDR3, as DNA: TGTGCCAGCAGCCTTTTACCGGGACAGGGAACCTACGAGCAGTACTTC. The whole variable domain, remainder taken from reference TRBV14 and TRBJ2-7, is EAGVTQFPSHSVIEKGQTVTLRCDPISGHDNLYWYRRVMGKEIKFLLHFVKESKQDESGMPNNRFLAERTGGTYSTLKVQPAELEDSGVYFCASSLLPGQGTYEQYFGPGTRLTVT.

The chain combines TRBV5-4 with TRBJ2-5; 7 nucleotides line up with TRBD2. The CDR3 runs to 16 residues. Trimming removed 0 bases from V and 3 bases from J; junction bases left unmatched: 8. CDR1 and CDR2 (germline): SGHNT, YYREEE (reference sequence). This chain's CDR3 is CASSLEGPSGKETQYF. For the CDR3, the DNA is TGTGCCAGCAGCTTGGAGGGGCCTAGCGGAAAAGAGACCCAGTACTTC.

Comment on this clonotype: A much larger clone lies one base from this, so it may be a read error. The chain joins TRBV7-2 to TRBJ2-7; TRBD2 agrees at 13 bases. CDR3 length: 15 amino acids. CDR1 and CDR2 (germline): SGHTA, FQGNSA. The CDR3 coding sequence is TGTGCCCGCAGCTTAGGACTAGCGGGAGTAGGGGAGCAGTACTTC. It encodes CARSLGLAGVGEQYF.

The CDR3 DNA reads as TGTGCCAGCAGTGCTACCAGGGTTGAAGCTTTCTTT. This gives the protein CASSATRVEAFF. The gene calls are TRBV28 and TRBJ1-1; TRBD1 is a possible D gene (5 bases). The CDR3 runs to 12 residues. Trimming left V 5 bases short and J 7 bases short, with 11 bases between. Germline assignment: CDR1 MDHEN and CDR2 SYDVKM.

This chain's CDR3 is CASSSRPGQAYEQYF. The CDR3 nucleotides read TGTGCCAGCAGCTCAAGACCGGGACAAGCCTACGAGCAGTACTTC. The chain has TRBV7-8 and TRBJ2-7, with D possibly TRBD1 on 6 matching bases. V was trimmed by 4 bases and J by 2 bases, leaving 15 bases between them. Germline assignment: CDR1 SGHVS and CDR2 FQNEAQ. The CDR3 runs to 15 residues.

The chain recombines TRBV10-3 with TRBJ2-7; 8 bases are shared with TRBD2. The CDR3 contains 16 residues. V was clipped by 5 bases and J by 0 bases; unmatched bases: 9. Per the germline V gene, CDR1 is ENHRY and CDR2 is SYGVKD. The CDR3, as DNA: TGTGCCATCAGTCCCGGCGGGGGGATGAGCTCCTACGAGCAGTACTTC. This translates into CAISPGGGMSSYEQYF.